One sample yielded the 2 T cell receptor beta chains listed below, sequenced in a study of T cells in Graves' hyperthyroidism and ophthalmopathy. The source material, RNA transcripts, was used to amplify TCR beta CDR3 regions. RT-PCR in the first round (using the HTBI primer set) targeted the TCR CDR3. One entry per CDR3 protein results from TCRdb running MiXCR on the multiplex PCR reads. The data contain some 400,000 distinct CDR3 sequences, approximately 15% of them singletons. Sequenced input: blood. The receptors were gathered from a woman aged 60 to 75 with Graves' hyperthyroidism.

This clonotype was seen many times. The rearrangement uses TRBV5-1 and TRBJ2-7; 7 bases line up with TRBD2. The length of the CDR3 is 14 residues. The V gene end was trimmed by 4 bases and the J gene end by 7 bases; junction bases not matched to a gene: 11. Germline CDR1 SGHRS, CDR2 YFSETQ. CDR3 sequence: CASSPRLERDEQYF. DNA of the CDR3: TGCGCCAGCAGCCCCCGCCTTGAGCGGGATGAGCAGTACTTC. The whole variable domain, remainder taken from reference TRBV5-1 and TRBJ2-7, is KAGVTQTPRYLIKTRGQQVTLSCSPISGHRSVSWYQQTPGQGLQFLFEYFSETQRNKGNFPGRFSGRQFSNSRSEMNVSTLELGDSALYLCASSPRLERDEQYFGPGTRLTVT.

At least ten counts were recorded for this clonotype. The J gene is TRBJ2-7, the V gene TRBV13, with 7 nucleotides matching TRBD2. With 5 bases clipped from V and 4 bases from J, the junction kept 8 bases outside the gene matches. The CDR3 is 14 residues long. Per germline, CDR1 PRHDT and CDR2 FYEKMQ (reference sequence). The CDR3 sequence is CASSLRGGEYEQYF. Written as DNA, the CDR3 is TGTGCCAGCAGCCTCCGCGGGGGAGAATACGAGCAGTACTTC.